This TCR beta chain was retrieved from a study of cytomegalovirus exposure and HLA in healthy donors. It was with 60 Vbeta and 13 Jbeta primers that the PCR ran. Here immunoSEQ multiplex PCR was the method, and the copy in TCRdb shows in-frame clones only, minus some. The profile covers 120,000 to 150,000 clones, with about 73% appearing a single time and less than 3.5% taken by the ten largest. Notes on this clone: Its antigen is unknown.

Overall study findings and caveats: What was likely a sequencing artifact was a cluster of highly shared sequence variants.

The V and J ends lost 3 bases and 3 bases respectively, with 23 bases between them. The CDR3 sequence is 18 residues long. CDR1 and CDR2 from the germline V gene are SGHTA and FQGNSA. The receptor was derived from a middle-aged man in good health and CMV-seropositive. The sequencing sample was made of PBMCs. V gene TRBV7-2 combines with J gene TRBJ1-1, with D unresolved. The chain's CDR3 is CASSFSIWGDRGDTEAFF. In DNA, the CDR3 is TGTGCCAGCAGCTTTTCTATATGGGGTGACCGGGGAGACACTGAAGCTTTCTTT.